The rows below give T cell receptor beta chains drawn from one sample of a study of cytomegalovirus exposure and HLA in healthy donors. Sequenced by immunoSEQ multiplex PCR; TCRdb stores in-frame clones only, minus some. The table lists some 150,000 clones, 79% of them singletons. The sample consisted of PBMCs. Every receptor here comes from a man in his forties or fifties in good health and CMV-seropositive. Each CDR3 is given with its conserved first and last residue. D genes are given only for firm matches. Not all rows give a size; the values are once, few, many and, for expanded clones, a class.

J,size,D,V,DNA,CDR3
TRBJ2-2,.,TRBD1,TRBV10-3,TGTGCCATCAGTGAGCGTTCCGGGACAGGGAGCACCGGGGAGCTGTTTTTT,CAISERSGTGSTGELFF
TRBJ1-2,.,.,TRBV2,TGTGCCAGCAGTGCAGCAGGGAGGGGTGGCTACACCTTC,CASSAAGRGGYTF
TRBJ2-3,.,.,TRBV5-1,TGCGCCAGCAGCTACACTAGCAGCACAGATACGCAGTATTTT,CASSYTSSTDTQYF
TRBJ2-3,.,.,TRBV9,TGTGCCAGCAGCGTAGTGTCGGTTAGCACAGATACGCAGTATTTT,CASSVVSVSTDTQYF
TRBJ2-7,.,.,TRBV29-1,TGCAGCGTTAGGGGATTCTCCTACGAGCAGTACTTC,CSVRGFSYEQYF
TRBJ2-3,.,.,TRBV6-6,TGTGCCAGCAGCGCGCGACAGAGCACAGATACGCAGTATTTT,CASSARQSTDTQYF
TRBJ2-7,.,.,TRBV5-1,TGCGCCAGCAGCCGGGACTGGGGTATGGAGCAGTACTTC,CASSRDWGMEQYF
TRBJ2-5,.,TRBD2,TRBV19,TGTGCCAGTTCGGGATCGGCGGGAGTGGAGACCCAGTACTTC,CASSGSAGVETQYF
TRBJ2-5,.,.,TRBV19,TGTGCCAGTAGTAGCCGGGACTCCGCTGTAGAGACCCAGTACTTC,CASSSRDSAVETQYF
TRBJ2-7,.,TRBD2,TRBV27,TGTGCCAGCAGTTTAGGTGCTAGCGGCACCTACGAGCAGTACTTC,CASSLGASGTYEQYF
TRBJ1-5,.,.,TRBV19,TGTGCCAGTACCGATCAGGGGAATCAGCCCCAGCATTTT,CASTDQGNQPQHF
TRBJ2-7,.,.,TRBV5-1,TGCGCCAGCAGGACAGGCCCCCGCCTCGAGCAGTACTTC,CASRTGPRLEQYF
TRBJ2-3,.,TRBD2,TRBV7-9,TGTGCCAGCAGCTTTGGGACTAGTTCGGATACGCAGTATTTT,CASSFGTSSDTQYF
TRBJ1-5,once,.,TRBV28,TGTGCCAGCACGAGGCAGGGGTCTACTCAGCCCCAGCATTTT,CASTRQGSTQPQHF